The entry that follows covers one T cell receptor beta chain sequence. The CDR3 spans 17 residues. Losses at the gene ends were 5 bases for V and 1 base for J; bases not matched to a gene: 13. Germline V CDR1 and CDR2: MNHEY, SMNVEV (reference sequence). The data were taken from a study of blood T cell repertoires in COVID-19. The protocol was immunoSEQ multiplex PCR, while the TCRdb copy is restricted to in-frame clones and leaves out a portion. The table records 60,000 to 75,000 clones, more than 55% of them present only once. The source material was PBMCs or T cells enriched from blood (not recorded which). The clonotype comes from a woman in her fifties or sixties who had been exposed to COVID-19. The rearrangement uses TRBV27 and TRBJ1-1, with 7 bases lining up with TRBD1. The CDR3 loop is CASSPRQGGLGNTEAFF. Written as DNA, the CDR3 is TGTGCCAGCAGTCCGCGACAGGGCGGTTTAGGGAACACTGAAGCTTTCTTT.